This T cell receptor (beta chain) derives from a study of neurological immune-mediated disorders. Germline CDR1 and CDR2: SGHRS and YFSETQ. There are 15 residues in the CDR3. V gave up 4 bases and J gave up 0 bases, with 14 bases separating them. Via MiXCR, TCRdb re-called the 5' RACE reads, giving one row per CDR3 protein. The sample yields more than 50,000 distinct CDR3 sequences, approximately 3.1% seen once. This clonotype appeared many times. Sequencing was performed on PBMCs. The TCR originated in a woman aged 55-70 years with multiple sclerosis. The chain recombines TRBV5-1 with TRBJ2-7; weak D call: TRBD1 (6 bases). The CDR3 bases are TGCGCCAGCAGCCCTTTGAACAGGGTCTCCTACGAGCAGTACTTC. This sequence encodes CASSPLNRVSYEQYF.